Below, 18 T cell receptor beta chains from the same sample are listed, as sequenced in a study of shared clonotypes between healthy human individuals. Clones were read by immunoSEQ multiplex PCR, and TCRdb kept only the in-frame ones, dropping some. The table shows around 2.1 million clones, with 95% occurring only once. Sequenced material: naive CD4+ T cells sorted from blood. The subset here: CD45RA+ positively selected. These receptors came from a man between 18 and 29 years old in good health.

This clone was seen a single time. The chain recombines TRBV14 with TRBJ2-2; tentative D call: TRBD2 (5 bases). The germline V and J ends were trimmed by 4 bases and 5 bases, with 8 bases remaining between them. The CDR3 totals 13 residues. Germline loops: CDR1 SGHDN, CDR2 FVKESK. The CDR3 DNA reads as TGTGCCAGCAGCCCCAGGACTACCGGGGAGCTGTTTTTT. Residues: CASSPRTTGELFF.

V usage is TRBV7-9 and J usage is TRBJ1-5, with D perhaps matching TRBD1 (6 bases). The ends were cut back, 1 base at V and 10 bases at J, with 11 bases in the middle. Germline V CDR1 and CDR2: SEHNR, FQNEAQ (reference sequence). This CDR3 comprises 13 residues. The CDR3 sequence is CASSLVQGTPQHF. CDR3 coding DNA: TGTGCCAGCAGCTTAGTGCAAGGGACACCCCAGCATTTT.

Regarding this clone: The same CDR3 can be traced to other DNA sequences in this sample. V is TRBV7-3 and J is TRBJ2-3; TRBD2 is a possible D gene (6 bases). The CDR3 totals 15 residues. The V gene lost 3 bases and the J gene lost 3 bases, with 13 bases spanning the gap. In germline, CDR1 is SGHTA, CDR2 FQGTGA. CDR3 nucleotide sequence: TGTGCCAGCAGCTTGGGTGGGGCGGGGACAGATACGCAGTATTTT. The encoded protein is CASSLGGAGTDTQYF.

V is TRBV9 and J is TRBJ2-2; D ambiguous. The germline V and J ends were trimmed by 0 bases and 5 bases, with 8 bases remaining between them. From germline, CDR1 is SGDLS and CDR2 YYNGEE. This CDR3 contains 14 residues. CDR3 sequence (DNA): TGTGCCAGCAGCGTAGTCGAAGGGACCGGGGAGCTGTTTTTT. This codes for CASSVVEGTGELFF. The full variable domain, rest sourced from reference TRBV9 and TRBJ2-2, is DSGVTQTPKHLITATGQRVTLRCSPRSGDLSVYWYQQSLDQGLQFLIQYYNGEERAKGNILERFSAQQFPDLHSELNLSSLELGDSALYFCASSVVEGTGELFFGEGSRLTVL.

The CDR3, as DNA: TGCGCCAGCAGCGAGGACGGGATCAATCAGCCCCAGCATTTT. This sequence encodes CASSEDGINQPQHF. The chain links TRBV5-1 to TRBJ1-5, with D hard to call. This CDR3 is built from 14 residues. In germline, CDR1 is SGHRS, CDR2 YFSETQ. V was clipped by 4 bases and J by 3 bases, with 11 bases between them.

The J gene is TRBJ2-7, the V gene TRBV7-9, with 8 bases that match TRBD1. Germline CDR1 and CDR2: SEHNR and FQNEAQ (reference sequence). V dropped 5 bases and J dropped 6; count of bases not matched to a gene: 3. The CDR3 loop spans 12 amino acids. The CDR3 nucleotides are TGTGCCAGCAGCCGCGACAGGGGCGAGCAGTACTTC. Its translation is CASSRDRGEQYF.

With regard to this clone: At one end, the junction sequence differs from germline, possibly due to a read error. The V and J genes are TRBV7-7 and TRBJ2-5; 9 bases line up with TRBD2. Germline lookup yields CDR1 SSHAT and CDR2 FNYEAQ (reference sequence). The CDR3 extends over 13 amino acids. For the CDR3, the DNA is TGTGCTAGCAGCTCAACTAGCGGGGAGACCCAGTACTTC. This sequence encodes CASSSTSGETQYF. Filled out from reference TRBV7-7 and TRBJ2-5, the complete variable domain reads GAGVSQSPRYKVTKRGQDVTLRCDPISSHATLYWYQQALGQGPEFLTYFNYEAQPDKSGLPSDRFSAERPEGSISTLTIQRTEQRDSAMYRCASSSTSGETQYFGPGTRLLVL.

There are a few counts of this clone. This chain connects TRBV13 to TRBJ1-3; the match to TRBD1 covers 8 bases. Trimming at V came to 3 bases and at J to 4 bases, leaving 2 bases not matched to a gene. The CDR3 runs 14 residues. The germline gives CDR1 PRHDT, CDR2 FYEKMQ (reference sequence). The CDR3 reads CASSFGQGGNTIYF. The CDR3 bases are TGTGCCAGCAGCTTCGGACAGGGAGGAAACACCATATATTTT. The entire variable domain, with the rest obtained from reference TRBV13 and TRBJ1-3, is as follows: AAGVIQSPRHLIKEKRETATLKCYPIPRHDTVYWYQQGPGQDPQFLISFYEKMQSDKGSIPDRFSAQQFSDYHSELNMSSLELGDSALYFCASSFGQGGNTIYFGEGSWLTVV.

The CDR3 DNA reads as TGTGCCAGCACCTCTGGAAACACCATATATTTT. Encoded protein: CASTSGNTIYF. V gene TRBV6-5 combines with J gene TRBJ1-3; D unclear. V was clipped by 7 bases and J by 0 bases, with 1 base between them. The CDR3 runs to 11 residues. Germline V gene lookup returns CDR1 MNHEY and CDR2 SVGAGI.

With regard to this clone: This sample includes further DNA sequences coding for the same CDR3. The CDR3 bases are TGTGCCAGCAGTTACTCTGGCCTCTACGAGCAGTACTTC. Residues: CASSYSGLYEQYF. This chain uses TRBV6-6 with TRBJ2-7; D gene unclear. Germline lookup yields CDR1 MNHNY and CDR2 SVGAGI (reference sequence). V gave up 0 bases and J gave up 3 bases, with 6 bases separating them. CDR3 length: 13 amino acids.

As regards this clone: The sample contains more than one DNA sequence encoding this CDR3. This sequence joins TRBV18 and TRBJ1-1; weak D call: TRBD1 (6 bases). The germline gives CDR1 KGHSH, CDR2 LQKENI. Trimming cost V 4 bases and J 1 base, with 10 bases left between them. This CDR3 spans 14 amino acids. The CDR3 DNA sequence: TGTGCCAGCTCACTAGGACAGAGGAACACTGAAGCTTTCTTT. Protein: CASSLGQRNTEAFF.

V and J are TRBV28 and TRBJ2-3; TRBD2 might be the D (5 bases). V dropped 4 bases and J dropped 2 bases, with 7 bases sitting between them. Per the germline V gene, CDR1 is MDHEN and CDR2 is SYDVKM. This CDR3 is 13 amino acids long. The CDR3 DNA reads as TGTGCCAGCAGTTCAGGACTCACAGATACGCAGTATTTT. It codes for CASSSGLTDTQYF. The full variable domain, in which reference TRBV28 and TRBJ2-3 provide the parts outside the CDR3, is DVKVTQSSRYLVKRTGEKVFLECVQDMDHENMFWYRQDPGLGLRLIYFSYDVKMKEKGDIPEGYSVSREKKERFSLILESASTNQTSMYLCASSSGLTDTQYFGPGTRLTVL.

J is TRBJ2-4 and V is TRBV7-9; the match to TRBD2 covers 11 bases. Germline lookup yields CDR1 SEHNR and CDR2 FQNEAQ (reference sequence). V shed 5 bases and J 4 bases; nucleotides not matched to a gene: 10. The CDR3 totals 17 residues. The DNA of the CDR3 is TGTGCCAGCAGCCCGGGACTAGCGGAGGGGGTGAAAAACATTCAGTACTTC. Amino acids: CASSPGLAEGVKNIQYF.

A remark on this clone: Additional DNA sequences in this sample encode the identical CDR3. V gene TRBV6-5 combines with J gene TRBJ2-3; D uncertain. This CDR3 has 15 residues. Germline V gene sequence: CDR1 MNHEY, CDR2 SVGAGI. Between the trimmed V and J ends, which lost 0 bases and 0 bases, there was a span of 7 bases. The CDR3 loop is CASSYSGTSTDTQYF. The CDR3 region has the DNA TGTGCCAGCAGTTACTCAGGCACTAGCACAGATACGCAGTATTTT.

CDR3 nucleotide sequence: TGTGCCAGCAGCTTGGTCGACAGGGTACAAGAGACCCAGTACTTC. It specifies CASSLVDRVQETQYF. V gene TRBV5-4 combines with J gene TRBJ2-5; 7 bases are a match to TRBD1. The V segment lost 0 bases and the J segment 2 bases; nucleotides outside the gene matches: 4. The germline V gene has CDR1 SGHNT and CDR2 YYREEE (reference sequence). CDR3 size: 15 residues.

This clone appeared a single time. The chain links TRBV12-5 to TRBJ1-1; weak D call: TRBD1 (5 bases). This CDR3 has 13 amino acids. Germline CDR1 reads LGHNT; CDR2 reads FRNRAP. Trimming cost V 6 bases and J 6 bases, with 14 bases left between them. CDR3 bases: TGTGCTAGTGGCAGGTCAGGGATCGCTGAAGCTTTCTTT. It translates to CASGRSGIAEAFF.

V usage is TRBV4-1 and J usage is TRBJ2-7, with 12 bases lining up with TRBD2. With V trimmed by 4 bases and J by 2 bases, 3 bases remained unmatched. The CDR3 totals 15 residues. In germline, CDR1 is MGHRA, CDR2 YSYEKL. CDR3 nucleotide sequence: TGCGCCAGCAGCCTTCGACTAGCGGGAGCCTACGAGCAGTACTTC. Translating it yields CASSLRLAGAYEQYF.

This clone was observed once. The gene calls are TRBV27 and TRBJ2-3, with a tentative D call TRBD1 (6 bases). V was pared by 6 bases and J by 1 base, with 8 bases between. CDR1 is MNHEY, CDR2 SMNVEV, per germline (reference sequence). The CDR3 spans 13 residues. The CDR3 protein is CASRWTGTDTQYF. The CDR3 DNA follows: TGTGCCAGCAGATGGACAGGCACAGATACGCAGTATTTT.